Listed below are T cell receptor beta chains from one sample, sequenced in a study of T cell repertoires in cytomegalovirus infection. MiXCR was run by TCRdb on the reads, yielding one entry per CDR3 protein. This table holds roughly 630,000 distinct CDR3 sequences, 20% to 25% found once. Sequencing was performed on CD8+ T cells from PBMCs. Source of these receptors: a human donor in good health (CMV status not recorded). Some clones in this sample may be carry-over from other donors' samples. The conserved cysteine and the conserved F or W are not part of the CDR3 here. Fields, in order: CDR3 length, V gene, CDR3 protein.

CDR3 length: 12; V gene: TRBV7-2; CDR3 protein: ASSRTLGTGELF
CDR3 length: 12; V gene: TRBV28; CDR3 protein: ASRTPGANSPLH
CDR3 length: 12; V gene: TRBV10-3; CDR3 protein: ASWGQSGAKVLT
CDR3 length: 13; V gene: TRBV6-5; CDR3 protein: ASSYTGLEPIEAF
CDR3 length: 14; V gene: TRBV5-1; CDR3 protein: ASSWPWEGLKDTQY
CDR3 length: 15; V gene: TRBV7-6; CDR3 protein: TSSARQTGPNSYEQY
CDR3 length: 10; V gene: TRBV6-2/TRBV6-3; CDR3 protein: ASSYGITEAF
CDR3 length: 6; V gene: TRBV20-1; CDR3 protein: SVDTQY
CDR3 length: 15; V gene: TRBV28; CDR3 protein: ASSGSRLAGGYFEQF
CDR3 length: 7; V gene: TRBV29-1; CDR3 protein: SVEDEQF
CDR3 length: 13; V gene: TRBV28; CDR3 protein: ASSGQDSNTGELF
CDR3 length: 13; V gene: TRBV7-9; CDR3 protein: ASSPVGGLGEKLF
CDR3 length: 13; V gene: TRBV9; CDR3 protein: ASSERTGFGETQY
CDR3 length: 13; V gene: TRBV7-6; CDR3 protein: ASSAQGAGNQPQH
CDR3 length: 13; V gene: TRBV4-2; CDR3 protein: ASSQDWGSENEQF
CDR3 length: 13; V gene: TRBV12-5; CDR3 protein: ASGPRGGELDTQY
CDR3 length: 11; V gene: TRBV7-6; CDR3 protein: ASSSWTDNEQF
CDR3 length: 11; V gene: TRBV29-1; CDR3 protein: SVEEGWNQPQH
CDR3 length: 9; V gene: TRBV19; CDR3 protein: ASSMREEAF
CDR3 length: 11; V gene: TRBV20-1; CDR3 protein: SAVGRANQPQH
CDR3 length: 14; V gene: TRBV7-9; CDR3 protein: ASTPGPKGGNTEAF
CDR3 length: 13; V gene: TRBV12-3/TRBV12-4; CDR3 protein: ASRTTGTGSYEQY
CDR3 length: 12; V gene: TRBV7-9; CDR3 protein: ASRGLDSGNTIY